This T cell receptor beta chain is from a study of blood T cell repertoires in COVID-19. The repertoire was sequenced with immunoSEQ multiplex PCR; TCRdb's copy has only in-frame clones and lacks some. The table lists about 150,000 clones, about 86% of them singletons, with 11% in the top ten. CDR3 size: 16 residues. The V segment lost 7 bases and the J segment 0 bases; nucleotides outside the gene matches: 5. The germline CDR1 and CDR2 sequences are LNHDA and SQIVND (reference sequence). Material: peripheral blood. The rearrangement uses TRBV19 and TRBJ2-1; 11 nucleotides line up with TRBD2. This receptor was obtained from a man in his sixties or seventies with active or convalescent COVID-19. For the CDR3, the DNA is TGTGCCAGTACCCGACTAGCGGGGAACTCCTACAATGAGCAGTTCTTC. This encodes CASTRLAGNSYNEQFF.